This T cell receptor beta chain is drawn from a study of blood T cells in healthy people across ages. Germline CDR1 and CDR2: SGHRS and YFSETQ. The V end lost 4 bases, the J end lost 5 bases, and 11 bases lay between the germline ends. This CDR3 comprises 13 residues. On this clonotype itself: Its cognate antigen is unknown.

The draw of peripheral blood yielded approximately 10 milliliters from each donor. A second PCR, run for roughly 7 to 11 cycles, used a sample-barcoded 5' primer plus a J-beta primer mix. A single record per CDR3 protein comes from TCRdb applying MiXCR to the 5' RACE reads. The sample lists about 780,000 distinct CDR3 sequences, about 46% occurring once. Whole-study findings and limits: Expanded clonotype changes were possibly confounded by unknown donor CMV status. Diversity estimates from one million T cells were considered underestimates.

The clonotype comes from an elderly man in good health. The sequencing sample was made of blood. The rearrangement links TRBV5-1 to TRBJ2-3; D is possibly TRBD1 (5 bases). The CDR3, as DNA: TGCGCCAGCAGCCAGGGTATAGTAGATACGCAGTATTTT. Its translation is CASSQGIVDTQYF.